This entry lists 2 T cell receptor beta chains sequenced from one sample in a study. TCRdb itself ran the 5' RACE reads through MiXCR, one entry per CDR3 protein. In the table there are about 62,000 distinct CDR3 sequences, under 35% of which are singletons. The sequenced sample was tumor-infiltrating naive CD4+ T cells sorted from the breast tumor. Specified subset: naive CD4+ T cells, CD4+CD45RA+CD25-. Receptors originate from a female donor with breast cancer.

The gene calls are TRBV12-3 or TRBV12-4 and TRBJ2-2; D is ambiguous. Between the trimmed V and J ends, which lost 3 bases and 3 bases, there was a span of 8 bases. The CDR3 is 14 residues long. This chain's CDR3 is CASSFNTYTGELFF. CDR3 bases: TGTGCCAGCAGTTTTAACACTTACACCGGGGAGCTGTTTTTT.

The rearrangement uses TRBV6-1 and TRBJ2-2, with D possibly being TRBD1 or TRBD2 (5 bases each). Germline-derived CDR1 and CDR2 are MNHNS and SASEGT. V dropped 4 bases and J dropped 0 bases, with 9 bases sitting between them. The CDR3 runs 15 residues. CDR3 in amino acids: CASSAGRANTGELFF. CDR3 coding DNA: TGTGCCAGCAGTGCGGGACGGGCGAACACCGGGGAGCTGTTTTTT.